This T cell receptor (beta chain) was identified during a study of T-cell memory formation after mild COVID-19. Study as a whole: Largely, TCR clusters stayed within a single donor.

From the 5' RACE reads, TCRdb called clonotypes with MiXCR, one entry per CDR3 protein. The table lists around 450,000 distinct CDR3 sequences, roughly 26% of them singletons. This CDR3 spans 14 amino acids. Per germline, CDR1 MNHEY and CDR2 SVGEGT. Trimming took 6 bases from V and 8 from J; bases not matched to a gene: 5. A note on this clonotype: Its target is unknown.

Notes on the study in general: A subset of responding clones appeared in pre-infection memory, suggesting cross-reactive memory joined. Whether second-wave clones peaking at day 37 were SARS-CoV-2 specific went unconfirmed. CD4+ contracting clones were mainly CM and EM; CD8+ ones, EMRA.

This sequence was found in an adult woman who had mild COVID-19 (a few samples of this study predate the infection). Cell type and time point are not known. Sequencing was carried out using PBMCs or a T cell subset sorted from them (not recorded which). The V call is TRBV6-2 or TRBV6-3, the J call TRBJ2-2; 11 bases fit TRBD2. CDR3 sequence: CASRGLAAAGELFF. In DNA form, the CDR3 reads TGTGCCAGCAGGGGACTAGCGGCAGCGGGGGAGCTGTTTTTT.